The 16 T cell receptor beta chains given below trace back to one sample, sequenced in a study of blood T cells in healthy people across ages. PCR was performed a second time for roughly 7 to 11 cycles using a sample-barcoded 5' primer and a J-beta primer mix. TCRdb re-derived calls from the 5' RACE reads in MiXCR, one entry per CDR3 protein. The sample yields hundreds of thousands of distinct CDR3 sequences, around 46% seen once. The sample consisted of blood. The receptors here all came from a woman aged 55-69 years in good health.

The chain carries TRBV20-1 and TRBJ2-3, with 7 positions matching TRBD2. The CDR3 has 16 residues. CDR1 and CDR2 (germline): DFQATT, SNEGSKA (reference sequence). The trim removed 1 base at V and 4 bases at J, leaving 11 bases unmatched. CDR3 sequence (DNA): TGCAGTGCTAGAGCTTGGGACTACTCCAAGGCAGATACGCAGTATTTT. Protein: CSARAWDYSKADTQYF.

This clonotype was picked up many times. The chain joins TRBV9 to TRBJ2-3; no clear D gene. CDR1 and CDR2 from the germline V gene are SGDLS and YYNGEE. Trimming removed 0 bases at V and 0 bases at J, with 2 bases between. The CDR3 spans 13 residues. For the CDR3, the DNA is TGTGCCAGCAGCGTAGACAGCACAGATACGCAGTATTTT. Translating gives CASSVDSTDTQYF.

This chain links TRBV7-2 with TRBJ1-6; D gene uncertain. The V and J ends lost 1 base and 6 bases respectively, with 10 bases between them. Germline values: CDR1 SGHTA, CDR2 FQGNSA. This CDR3 region has 15 residues. CDR3: CASSLGASPNSPLHF. The CDR3 region has the DNA TGTGCCAGCAGCTTAGGGGCATCGCCTAATTCACCCCTCCACTTT.

V is TRBV10-2 and J is TRBJ2-3, with TRBD1 as a possible D gene (6 bases). V was pared by 6 bases and J by 6 bases, with 19 bases between. From germline, CDR1 is WSHSY and CDR2 SAAADI. This CDR3 is built from 15 residues. The CDR3 loop reads CASRRLQGTSDTQYF. CDR3 coding DNA: TGCGCCAGCAGGCGATTACAGGGAACCTCGGATACGCAGTATTTT.

The rearrangement links TRBV19 to TRBJ2-1; possibly TRBD1 or TRBD2 for D (5 bases each). CDR3 length equals 13 residues. The V end was cut by 4 bases, the J end by 7 bases, with 11 bases between. From germline, CDR1 is LNHDA and CDR2 SQIVND (reference sequence). This CDR3 reads CASSTGGRNEQFF. The CDR3 nucleotides read TGTGCCAGTAGTACTGGGGGTAGAAATGAGCAGTTCTTC.

This clonotype was counted ten times or more. The J gene is TRBJ2-5, the V gene TRBV20-1; TRBD2 matches at 9 bases. Germline CDR1 reads DFQATT; CDR2 reads SNEGSKA (reference sequence). After removal of 1 base from V and 0 bases from J, the junction contained 3 bases not matched to a gene. The CDR3 contains 15 residues. In nucleotides, the CDR3 is TGCAGTGCTAGAGCCACTAGCGGGTACCAAGAGACCCAGTACTTC. Its translation is CSARATSGYQETQYF.

To note about this clonotype: The junction does not match germline at one end; this may be a read error. The genes are TRBV14 and TRBJ2-7; D is perhaps TRBD1 (6 bases). Germline CDR1 reads SGHDN; CDR2 reads FVKESK. This CDR3 has 14 amino acids. This CDR3 reads CAGSQFLTGYEQYF. Here the CDR3 DNA reads TGTGCCGGCAGCCAATTTCTGACAGGCTACGAGCAGTACTTC.

In its sample, this clonotype was seen a few times. This chain uses TRBV20-1 with TRBJ2-1; 9 bases are a match to TRBD2. V dropped 4 bases and J dropped 6; count of bases not matched to a gene: 4. Germline CDR1 reads DFQATT; CDR2 reads SNEGSKA (reference sequence). The CDR3 has 13 residues. The CDR3: CSATLAGVNEQFF. The CDR3 DNA is TGCAGTGCTACACTAGCGGGTGTCAATGAGCAGTTCTTC.

This clonotype came up a few times. The chain uses TRBV12-3 or TRBV12-4 and TRBJ2-5; 11 bases match TRBD2. The CDR3 spans 15 residues. V trimming: 4 bases; J trimming: 11 bases; junction bases outside the gene matches: 12. CDR3 sequence: CASSSLAGAYNEQYF. CDR3 nucleotides: TGTGCCAGCAGTTCACTAGCGGGGGCCTACAATGAGCAGTACTTC.

This clonotype was counted a few times. V gene TRBV5-1 combines with J gene TRBJ2-7; D possibly corresponds to TRBD2 (5 bases). V shed 0 bases and J shed 5 bases, with 15 bases lying between them. This CDR3 has 15 amino acids. The germline V gene encodes CDR1 SGHRS and CDR2 YFSETQ. The CDR3: CASSLGGGSVDEQYF. Here the CDR3 DNA reads TGCGCCAGCAGCTTGGGTGGAGGTAGCGTGGACGAGCAGTACTTC.

This clonotype appeared a single time. The rearrangement joins TRBV30 to TRBJ2-7; 7 nucleotides agree with TRBD1. Germline V gene data show CDR1 as GTSNPN and CDR2 as SVGIG (reference sequence). CDR3 length: 11 residues. V trimming: 8 bases; J trimming: 7 bases; junction bases outside the gene matches: 8. Written as DNA, the CDR3 is TGTGCCCGACAGGGTCCTAGGGAGCAGTACTTC. Translated, it gives CARQGPREQYF.

V gene TRBV6-5 combines with J gene TRBJ1-2; D is undetermined. Germline CDR1 reads MNHEY; CDR2 reads SVGAGI. The CDR3 runs 15 residues. Trimming took off 0 bases at V and 8 bases at J, with 16 bases between the two ends. The CDR3 reads CASSYSSSPEHGYTF. Here the CDR3 DNA reads TGTGCCAGCAGTTACTCCTCGTCGCCCGAGCACGGCTACACCTTC.

This clonotype was recorded once. The J gene is TRBJ2-6, the V gene TRBV7-2; D ambiguous. V shed 5 bases and J shed 2 bases, with 10 bases lying between them. Germline assignment: CDR1 SGHTA and CDR2 FQGNSA. The CDR3 extends over 15 amino acids. The DNA for the CDR3 is TGTGCCAGCAGCCTAAAGGGAACTGGGGCCAACGTCCTGACTTTC. Encoded protein: CASSLKGTGANVLTF. Full variable domain (rest looked up from reference TRBV7-2 and TRBJ2-6): GAGVSQSPSNKVTEKGKDVELRCDPISGHTALYWYRQSLGQGLEFLIYFQGNSAPDKSGLPSDRFSAERTGGSVSTLTIQRTQQEDSAVYLCASSLKGTGANVLTFGAGSRLTVL.

The chain recombines TRBV5-1 with TRBJ2-5, with D possibly TRBD2 on 5 matching bases. The germline CDR1 and CDR2 sequences are SGHRS and YFSETQ. The CDR3 spans 13 residues. V was clipped by 4 bases and J by 11 bases, with 18 bases between them. CDR3 region: CASSVELAWEQYF. In DNA, the CDR3 is TGCGCCAGCAGCGTGGAGCTAGCATGGGAGCAGTACTTC.

This clonotype has just a few counts. The V gene is TRBV5-1, the J gene TRBJ2-3; the D gene is possibly TRBD2 (5 bases). From germline, CDR1 is SGHRS and CDR2 YFSETQ. The length of the CDR3 is 14 residues. V lost 8 bases, J lost 7 bases, and 20 bases lay in between. The CDR3 protein is CARGISGSSYTQYF. The CDR3 DNA is TGCGCCAGAGGGATCAGCGGATCATCATATACGCAGTATTTT.

The CDR3 nucleotides read TGTGCCACCCAACGGGGACTAGAAGAGACCCAGTACTTC. Translation: CATQRGLEETQYF. V and J are TRBV15 and TRBJ2-5; 8 bases match TRBD2. CDR1 LNHNV and CDR2 YYDKDF come from the germline V gene (reference sequence). The J segment lost 3 bases and the V segment lost 8 bases, leaving 5 bases of the junction unmatched. CDR3 length: 13 amino acids.